This T cell receptor beta chain was recorded in a study of blood T cells in healthy people across ages. Study overall: Template switching retrieved approximately one barcoded beta molecule for each two T cells.

Notes on this clonotype: Its specificity is not known.

Using a J-beta primer mix together with a sample-barcoded 5' primer, a second PCR was run for roughly 7 to 11 cycles. Each cDNA molecule was tagged by a template-switch adaptor that had 12 random nucleotides. TCRdb reprocessed the 5' RACE reads via MiXCR and lists one record per CDR3 protein. The sample consists of about 970,000 distinct CDR3 sequences, roughly 51% of them appearing once. Findings and limits, study-wide: Expanded clonotype changes were possibly confounded by unknown donor CMV status.

This CDR3 region has 15 residues. CDR1 is SGHKS, CDR2 YYEKEE, per germline (reference sequence). V was pared by 4 bases and J by 0 bases, with 14 bases between. Sequenced: blood. The chain uses TRBV5-5 and TRBJ2-7, with D unclear. The clonotype originates from a woman in her sixties in good health. CDR3 in DNA: TGTGCCAGCAGCCAACAATTACAAAGCTCCTACGAGCAGTACTTC. Translated: CASSQQLQSSYEQYF. Full variable domain (missing parts from reference TRBV5-5 and TRBJ2-7): DAGVTQSPTHLIKTRGQQVTLRCSPISGHKSVSWYQQVLGQGPQFIFQYYEKEERGRGNFPDRFSARQFPNYSSELNVNALLLGDSALYLCASSQQLQSSYEQYFGPGTRLTVT.